The subject of this entry is one TCR beta chain. TCRdb re-called the 5' RACE reads; one entry per CDR3 protein, DNA not given. Recorded for this sample: 160,000 or so distinct CDR3 sequences. The source of the sample is a study of T cells expressing NK-cell markers. Germline V CDR1 and CDR2: SGHKS, YYEKEE (reference sequence). CDR3 length equals 15 residues. The chain joins TRBV5-5 to TRBJ2-7; there is no DNA to check the TCRdb D call of TRBD2. The source of this sequence is a woman aged 18-70 years in good health. Sample: blood T cells: a sorted CD56 or NKG2C T cell subset, CD4+ or CD8+ T cells, or bulk PBMC T cells (not recorded which). The CDR3 loop reads CASSFIGTTSYEQYF. The whole variable domain, filled in from reference TRBV5-5 and TRBJ2-7, reads DAGVTQSPTHLIKTRGQQVTLRCSPISGHKSVSWYQQVLGQGPQFIFQYYEKEERGRGNFPDRFSARQFPNYSSELNVNALLLGDSALYLCASSFIGTTSYEQYFGPGTRLTVT.